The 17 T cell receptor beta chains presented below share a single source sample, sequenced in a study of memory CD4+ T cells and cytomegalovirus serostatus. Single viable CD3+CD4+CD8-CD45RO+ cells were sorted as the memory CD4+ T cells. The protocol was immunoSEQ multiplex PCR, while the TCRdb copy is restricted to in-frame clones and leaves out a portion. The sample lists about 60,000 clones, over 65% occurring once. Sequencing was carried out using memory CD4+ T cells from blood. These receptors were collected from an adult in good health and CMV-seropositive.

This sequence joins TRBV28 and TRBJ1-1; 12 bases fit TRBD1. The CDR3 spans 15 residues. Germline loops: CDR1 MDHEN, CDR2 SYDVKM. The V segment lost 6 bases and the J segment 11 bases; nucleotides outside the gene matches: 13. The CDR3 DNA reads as TGTGCCAGCAGCATTACCGGGACAGGGGGCCCCTGGGCTTTCTTT. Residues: CASSITGTGGPWAFF. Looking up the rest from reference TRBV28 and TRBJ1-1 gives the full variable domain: DVKVTQSSRYLVKRTGEKVFLECVQDMDHENMFWYRQDPGLGLRLIYFSYDVKMKEKGDIPEGYSVSREKKERFSLILESASTNQTSMYLCASSITGTGGPWAFFGQGTRLTVV.

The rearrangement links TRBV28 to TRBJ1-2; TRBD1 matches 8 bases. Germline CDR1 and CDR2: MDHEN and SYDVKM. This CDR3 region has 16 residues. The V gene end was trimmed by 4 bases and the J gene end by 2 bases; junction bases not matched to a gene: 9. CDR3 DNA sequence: TGTGCCAGCAGTTCGATGGCAGGGGGCACCAACTATGGCTACACCTTC. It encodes CASSSMAGGTNYGYTF.

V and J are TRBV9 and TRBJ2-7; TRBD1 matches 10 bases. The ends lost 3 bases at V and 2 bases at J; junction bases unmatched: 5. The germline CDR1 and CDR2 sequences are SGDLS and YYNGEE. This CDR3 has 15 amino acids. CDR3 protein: CASSARDRGAYEQYF. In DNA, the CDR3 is TGTGCCAGCAGCGCCCGGGACAGGGGAGCCTACGAGCAGTACTTC. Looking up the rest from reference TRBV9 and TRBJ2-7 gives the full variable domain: DSGVTQTPKHLITATGQRVTLRCSPRSGDLSVYWYQQSLDQGLQFLIQYYNGEERAKGNILERFSAQQFPDLHSELNLSSLELGDSALYFCASSARDRGAYEQYFGPGTRLTVT.

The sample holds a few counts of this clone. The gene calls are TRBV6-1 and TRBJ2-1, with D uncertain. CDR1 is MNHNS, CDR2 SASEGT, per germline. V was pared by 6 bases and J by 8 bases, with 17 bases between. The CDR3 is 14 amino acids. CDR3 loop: CASSHQNQVYEQFF. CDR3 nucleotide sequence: TGTGCCAGCAGCCACCAAAACCAAGTCTATGAGCAGTTCTTC.

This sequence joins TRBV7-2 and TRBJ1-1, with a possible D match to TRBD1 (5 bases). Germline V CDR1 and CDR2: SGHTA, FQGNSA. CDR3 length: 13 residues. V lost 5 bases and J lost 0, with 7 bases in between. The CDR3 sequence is CASSATVNTEAFF. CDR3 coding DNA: TGTGCCAGCAGCGCGACAGTGAACACTGAAGCTTTCTTT.

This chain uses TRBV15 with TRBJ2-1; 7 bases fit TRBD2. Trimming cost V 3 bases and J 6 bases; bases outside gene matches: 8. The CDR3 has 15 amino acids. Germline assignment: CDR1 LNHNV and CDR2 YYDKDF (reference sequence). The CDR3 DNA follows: TGTGCCACCAGCAGGAGGGAGGGAGTCACCAATGAGCAGTTCTTC. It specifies CATSRREGVTNEQFF.

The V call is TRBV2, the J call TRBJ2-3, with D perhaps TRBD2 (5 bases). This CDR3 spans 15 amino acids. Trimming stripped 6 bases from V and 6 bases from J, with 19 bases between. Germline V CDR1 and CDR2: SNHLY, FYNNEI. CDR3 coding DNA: TGTGCCAGCAGGGCGGACTCCCTAGTTACGGATACGCAGTATTTT. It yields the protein CASRADSLVTDTQYF.

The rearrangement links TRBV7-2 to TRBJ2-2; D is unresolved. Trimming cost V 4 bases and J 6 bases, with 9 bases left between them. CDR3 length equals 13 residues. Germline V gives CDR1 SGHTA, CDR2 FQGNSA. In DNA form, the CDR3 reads TGTGCCAGCAGCTCATCTCATTCCGGGGAGCTGTTTTTT. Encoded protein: CASSSSHSGELFF.

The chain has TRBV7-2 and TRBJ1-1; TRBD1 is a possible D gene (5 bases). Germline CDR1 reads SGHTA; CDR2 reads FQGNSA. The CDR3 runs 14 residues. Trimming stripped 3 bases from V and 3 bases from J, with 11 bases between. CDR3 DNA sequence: TGTGCCAGCAGCTTCCAGGACAAGGACACTGAAGCTTTCTTT. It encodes CASSFQDKDTEAFF. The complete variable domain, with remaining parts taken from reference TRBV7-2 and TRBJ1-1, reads GAGVSQSPSNKVTEKGKDVELRCDPISGHTALYWYRQSLGQGLEFLIYFQGNSAPDKSGLPSDRFSAERTGGSVSTLTIQRTQQEDSAVYLCASSFQDKDTEAFFGQGTRLTVV.

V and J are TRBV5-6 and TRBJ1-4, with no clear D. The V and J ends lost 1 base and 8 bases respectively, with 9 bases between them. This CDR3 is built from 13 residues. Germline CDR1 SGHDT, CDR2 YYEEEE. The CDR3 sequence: CASSLIREEKLFF. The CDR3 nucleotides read TGTGCCAGCAGCTTGATACGGGAGGAAAAACTGTTTTTT.

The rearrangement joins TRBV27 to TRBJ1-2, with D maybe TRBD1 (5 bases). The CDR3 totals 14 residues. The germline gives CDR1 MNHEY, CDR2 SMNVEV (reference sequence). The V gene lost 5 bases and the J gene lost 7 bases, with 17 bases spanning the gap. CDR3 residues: CASSQYQGGSGYTF. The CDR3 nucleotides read TGTGCCAGCAGTCAATACCAGGGAGGGAGTGGCTACACCTTC.

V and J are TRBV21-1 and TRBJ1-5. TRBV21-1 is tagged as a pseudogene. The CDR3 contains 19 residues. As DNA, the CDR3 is TGTGCCAGCAGCAAAAAACTCCCCCCGGGGACTCCAAACAATCAGCCCCAGCATTTT. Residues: CASSKKLPPGTPNNQPQHF.

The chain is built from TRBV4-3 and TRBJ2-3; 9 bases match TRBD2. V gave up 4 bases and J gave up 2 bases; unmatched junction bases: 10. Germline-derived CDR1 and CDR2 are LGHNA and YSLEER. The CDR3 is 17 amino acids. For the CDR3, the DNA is TGCGCCAGCAGCCTAGGGGCGGGAGGGCCGGTCACAGATACGCAGTATTTT. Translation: CASSLGAGGPVTDTQYF.

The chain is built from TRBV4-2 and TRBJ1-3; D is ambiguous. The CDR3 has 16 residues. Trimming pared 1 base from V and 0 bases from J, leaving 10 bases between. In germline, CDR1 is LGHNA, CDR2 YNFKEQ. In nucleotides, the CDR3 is TGTGCCAGCAGCCAAGTGGGCCAGTTCTCTGGAAACACCATATATTTT. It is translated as CASSQVGQFSGNTIYF.

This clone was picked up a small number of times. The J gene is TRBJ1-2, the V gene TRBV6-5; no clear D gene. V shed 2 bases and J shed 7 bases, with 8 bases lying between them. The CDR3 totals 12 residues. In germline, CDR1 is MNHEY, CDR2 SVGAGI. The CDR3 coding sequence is TGTGCCAGCAGTTACCGAGGGTTTGGCTACACCTTC. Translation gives CASSYRGFGYTF.

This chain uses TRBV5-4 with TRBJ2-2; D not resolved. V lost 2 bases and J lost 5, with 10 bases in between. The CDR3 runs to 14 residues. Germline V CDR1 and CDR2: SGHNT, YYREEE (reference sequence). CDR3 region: CASSLNDWTGELFF. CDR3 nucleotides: TGTGCCAGCAGCTTAAACGACTGGACCGGGGAGCTGTTTTTT.

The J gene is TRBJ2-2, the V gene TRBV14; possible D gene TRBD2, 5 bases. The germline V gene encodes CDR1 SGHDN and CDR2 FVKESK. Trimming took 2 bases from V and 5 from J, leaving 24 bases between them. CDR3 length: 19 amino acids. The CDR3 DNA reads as TGTGCCAGCAGCCAAACCATGGTCGTTGCGGGCGTAGGTACCGGGGAGCTGTTTTTT. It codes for CASSQTMVVAGVGTGELFF.